The 13 T cell receptor beta chains reported below all come from one sample, sequenced in a study of blood T cell repertoires in COVID-19. Method: immunoSEQ multiplex PCR; TCRdb's copy keeps in-frame clones and lacks some. This sample has around 400,000 clones; approximately 90% occur once, and the top ten carry 0.8% to 0.9%. The sequenced material came from PBMCs or T cells enriched from blood (not recorded which). The receptor set was obtained from a woman in her thirties or forties who had been exposed to COVID-19.

The V gene is TRBV12-5, the J gene TRBJ1-5; perhaps TRBD1 as D (6 bases). Germline loops: CDR1 LGHNT, CDR2 FRNRAP. The CDR3 sequence is 13 residues long. V gave up 7 bases and J gave up 8 bases, with 15 bases separating them. The CDR3 coding sequence is TGTGCTAGTGAAGGGGGGGTCCTTGAGCCCCAGCATTTT. As protein: CASEGGVLEPQHF.

The chain joins TRBV12-5 to TRBJ2-5, with 10 bases aligning to TRBD1. Germline values: CDR1 LGHNT, CDR2 FRNRAP. There are 16 residues in the CDR3. V was clipped by 5 bases and J by 5 bases; unmatched bases: 11. CDR3 amino acids: CASGPPTGGLRETQYF. The CDR3 DNA is TGTGCTAGTGGTCCCCCGACAGGGGGCCTCAGGGAGACCCAGTACTTC.

The chain links TRBV6-5 to TRBJ1-4; D uncertain. V was pared by 6 bases and J by 5 bases, with 16 bases between. The CDR3 runs to 15 residues. In germline, CDR1 is MNHEY, CDR2 SVGAGI. The CDR3 loop is CASRKTRGYNEKLFF. Written as DNA, the CDR3 is TGTGCCAGCAGAAAGACCCGGGGTTACAATGAAAAACTGTTTTTT.

The chain uses TRBV5-1 and TRBJ1-2; D gene ambiguous. Between the trimmed V and J ends, which lost 2 bases and 4 bases, there was a span of 9 bases. The CDR3 contains 13 residues. Germline CDR1 reads SGHRS; CDR2 reads YFSETQ. CDR3 in DNA: TGCGCCAGCAGCTTCGTCACAACCTATGGCTACACCTTC. It encodes CASSFVTTYGYTF.

The chain has TRBV6-1 and TRBJ2-5; 8 bases are shared with TRBD1. CDR1 MNHNS and CDR2 SASEGT come from the germline V gene. After removal of 2 bases from V and 4 bases from J, the junction contained 6 bases not matched to a gene. The CDR3 is 15 amino acids. CDR3 in DNA: TGTGCCAGCAGTGAACAACAGGGGGTCGCAGAGACCCAGTACTTC. It encodes CASSEQQGVAETQYF.

In its sample, this clone was seen once. This sequence joins TRBV12-3 or TRBV12-4 and TRBJ1-1, with a tentative D call TRBD1 (5 bases). Trimming took 6 bases from V and 5 from J, leaving 10 bases between them. CDR3 length: 12 amino acids. For the CDR3, the DNA is TGTGCCAGCAGGCCGGGGGGGACTGAAGCTTTCTTT. It is translated as CASRPGGTEAFF.

The chain uses TRBV18 and TRBJ1-1, with 7 bases fitting TRBD1. The CDR3 sequence is 17 residues long. Unmatched junction bases numbered 10, after V lost 2 bases and J lost 1 base. Germline loops: CDR1 KGHSH, CDR2 LQKENI. CDR3 bases: TGTGCCAGCTCACCATATCTATCAGGGGGTTCGAACACTGAAGCTTTCTTT. It yields the protein CASSPYLSGGSNTEAFF.

The rearrangement links TRBV2 to TRBJ1-5, with TRBD1 identical over 8 bases. The germline CDR1 and CDR2 sequences are SNHLY and FYNNEI. The CDR3 spans 14 residues. The J segment lost 5 bases and the V segment lost 7 bases, leaving 7 bases of the junction unmatched. The CDR3 DNA reads TGTGCCAGCAAGACAGGGGCTCTGGATCAGCCCCAGCATTTT. Its translation: CASKTGALDQPQHF.

The chain carries TRBV2 and TRBJ2-7; TRBD1 matches at 9 bases. The CDR3 runs 14 residues. The J segment lost 5 bases and the V segment lost 10 bases, leaving 12 bases of the junction unmatched. The germline gives CDR1 SNHLY, CDR2 FYNNEI. CDR3 sequence reads: CATARGTGSNEQYF. The CDR3 DNA reads as TGTGCCACCGCGAGGGGGACAGGGAGCAACGAGCAGTACTTC.

The chain has TRBV2 and TRBJ1-5; D unresolved. Germline-derived CDR1 and CDR2 are SNHLY and FYNNEI. This CDR3 has 13 amino acids. Trimming shortened V by 4 bases and J by 4 bases, and 8 bases separated the two germline ends. CDR3 amino acids: CASSAQANQPQHF. CDR3 in DNA: TGTGCCAGCAGTGCCCAGGCTAATCAGCCCCAGCATTTT.

The genes are TRBV27 and TRBJ1-5; unclear D gene. Germline CDR1 is MNHEY and CDR2 is SMNVEV (reference sequence). Trimming shortened V by 6 bases and J by 6 bases, and 9 bases separated the two germline ends. This CDR3 is built from 12 residues. CDR3 nucleotides: TGTGCCAGCAGAAGCGGGAGTCAGCCCCAGCATTTT. This codes for CASRSGSQPQHF.

The chain couples TRBV2 to TRBJ2-2; 9 positions agree with TRBD2. The junction had 5 bases not matched to a gene; V was cut back by 7 bases and J by 2 bases. The germline CDR1 and CDR2 sequences are SNHLY and FYNNEI. The CDR3 consists of 15 residues. The CDR3 spells CASKTSGTNTGELFF. The CDR3 bases are TGTGCCAGCAAGACTAGCGGAACTAACACCGGGGAGCTGTTTTTT.

CDR3: CASSLLGAYEQYF. CDR3 nucleotide sequence: TGTGCCAGCAGCTTATTAGGGGCCTACGAGCAGTACTTC. The chain combines TRBV7-2 with TRBJ2-7; a possible D gene is TRBD1 (5 bases). Germline CDR1 reads SGHTA; CDR2 reads FQGNSA. V dropped 2 bases and J dropped 2 bases, with 7 bases sitting between them. CDR3 length equals 13 residues. The full variable domain, in which reference TRBV7-2 and TRBJ2-7 provide the parts outside the CDR3, is GAGVSQSPSNKVTEKGKDVELRCDPISGHTALYWYRQSLGQGLEFLIYFQGNSAPDKSGLPSDRFSAERTGGSVSTLTIQRTQQEDSAVYLCASSLLGAYEQYFGPGTRLTVT.